These 7 T cell receptor beta chains originate from one sample sequenced in a study of tumor-infiltrating lymphocytes in glioblastoma multiforme. TCRB libraries came from RNA via three nested multiplex PCR rounds. TCRdb re-analysed the multiplex PCR reads in MiXCR, keeping a single row per CDR3 protein. This sample has nearly 8,500 distinct CDR3 sequences, with about 70% found just once. Sequencing was done on a sample of brain tumor tissue. These receptors were taken from a male donor with glioblastoma.

This clonotype showed up just a few times. This chain links TRBV11-2 with TRBJ2-7, with D unresolved. Germline V gene data show CDR1 as SGHAT and CDR2 as FQNNGV. Trimming removed 3 bases at V and 6 bases at J, with 12 bases between. CDR3 length: 13 amino acids. CDR3 residues: CASSLSISAEQYF. The CDR3 coding sequence is TGTGCCAGCAGCTTGTCTATTAGTGCCGAGCAGTACTTC.

Of note for this clonotype: A read error is likely, as this CDR3 ends without the conserved phenylalanine or tryptophan. The chain uses TRBV6-1 and TRBJ1-1; the D gene is possibly TRBD1 (5 bases). This CDR3 contains 14 residues. In germline, CDR1 is MNHNS, CDR2 SASEGT. The CDR3 reads CVSYKAGRKSEAFL. The CDR3 DNA is TGTGTCAGCTACAAGGCAGGGAGGAAGTCTGAAGCTTTCCTT.

The rearrangement uses TRBV13 and TRBJ1-2, with unresolved D. Trimming pared 0 bases from V and 4 bases from J, leaving 9 bases between. Germline V lookup: CDR1 PRHDT, CDR2 FYEKMQ (reference sequence). The CDR3 has 14 amino acids. CDR3 protein: CASSLGGPSYGYTF. CDR3 sequence (DNA): TGTGCCAGCAGCTTAGGGGGCCCCAGCTATGGCTACACCTTC.

V is TRBV29-1 and J is TRBJ2-7; the match to TRBD2 covers 9 bases. The germline gives CDR1 SQVTM, CDR2 ANQGSEA. The CDR3 sequence is 13 residues long. Trimming at V came to 4 bases and at J to 6 bases, leaving 7 bases not matched to a gene. CDR3 in DNA: TGCAGCGTTGCTACGGGACTAGCCGGCGAGCAGTACTTC. Amino acids: CSVATGLAGEQYF.

This clonotype has a handful of counts. This chain uses TRBV6-5 with TRBJ2-6; D remains unclear. The V end lost 6 bases, the J end lost 0 bases, and 0 bases lay between the germline ends. Germline CDR1 and CDR2: MNHEY and SVGAGI. This CDR3 has 12 residues. The CDR3 DNA follows: TGTGCCAGCAGCTCTGGGGCCAACGTCCTGACTTTC. Its translation is CASSSGANVLTF.

About this clonotype: Germline and junction disagree at one end, which may indicate a read error. The chain couples TRBV11-2 to TRBJ1-6, with a weak D call TRBD1 (5 bases). Germline-derived CDR1 and CDR2 are SGHAT and FQNNGV. The CDR3 extends over 14 amino acids. The CDR3: CDSSLEGYNSPLHF. In nucleotides, the CDR3 is TGTGACAGCAGCTTAGAGGGGTATAATTCACCCCTCCACTTT.

This clonotype is a singleton in its sample. The chain recombines TRBV11-1 with TRBJ2-5; 9 bases are shared with TRBD1. The CDR3 extends over 14 amino acids. The J segment lost 5 bases and the V segment lost 5 bases, leaving 6 bases of the junction unmatched. The germline CDR1 and CDR2 sequences are SGHAT and FQDESV (reference sequence). CDR3 in DNA: TGTGCCAGCAGCCCTGGGACAGGGCGGGAGACCCAGTACTTC. It codes for CASSPGTGRETQYF.